A selection of T cell receptor beta chains follows, all from one sample in a study of metastatic and nonmetastatic thyroid tumors. Through MiXCR, TCRdb re-clonotyped the PCR reads. The data show under 6,500 clones, approximately 33% seen once. The specimen was adjacent normal tissue. The receptors here all came from a female donor with papillary thyroid cancer or a benign thyroid nodule (not recorded which). Some clones in this sample may be carry-over from other donors' samples. Both conserved end residues are part of each CDR3. D genes are given only for firm matches. Only some rows state a clone size, as once, few, many or a class for expanded clones.

v_call: TRBV6-2/TRBV6-3; clone_size: NA; d_call: NA; j_call: TRBJ2-5; cdr3_nt: TGCGCCAGCAGTTTCGGGATGGACCCAGAGACCCAGTACTTC; cdr3_aa: CASSFGMDPETQYF
v_call: TRBV18; clone_size: NA; d_call: NA; j_call: TRBJ2-5; cdr3_nt: TGTGCCAGCTCCACAGGGTACCAAGAGACCCAGTACTTC; cdr3_aa: CASSTGYQETQYF
v_call: TRBV6-2/TRBV6-3; clone_size: NA; d_call: TRBD1; j_call: TRBJ2-4; cdr3_nt: TGTGCCAGCAGTTACCGACAGGGGGCTCGGACCAAAAACATTCAGTACTTC; cdr3_aa: CASSYRQGARTKNIQYF
v_call: TRBV28; clone_size: few; d_call: TRBD1; j_call: TRBJ1-1; cdr3_nt: TGTGCCAGCAACCCGGGACAGAGGACTGAAGCTTTCTTT; cdr3_aa: CASNPGQRTEAFF
v_call: TRBV7-8; clone_size: NA; d_call: NA; j_call: TRBJ1-1; cdr3_nt: TGTGCCAGCAGCTTAGCGCAGGGGTTCATGAACACTGAAGCTTTCTTT; cdr3_aa: CASSLAQGFMNTEAFF
v_call: TRBV20-1; clone_size: NA; d_call: TRBD2; j_call: TRBJ2-1; cdr3_nt: TGCAGTGCTAGTCTGGGACTAGCGGGAGAAACGTCCTACAATGAGCAGTTCTTC; cdr3_aa: CSASLGLAGETSYNEQFF
v_call: TRBV24-1; clone_size: few; d_call: TRBD2; j_call: TRBJ2-1; cdr3_nt: TGTGCCACCAGTGATCCCAGCGGGGGCTCACGCAGAGAGCAGTTCTTC; cdr3_aa: CATSDPSGGSRREQFF
v_call: TRBV12-3/TRBV12-4; clone_size: NA; d_call: TRBD2; j_call: TRBJ2-1; cdr3_nt: TGTGCCAGCAGCCCCCCGGGACTAGCGATGGCGCAGTTCTTC; cdr3_aa: CASSPPGLAMAQFF
v_call: TRBV12-3/TRBV12-4; clone_size: few; d_call: NA; j_call: TRBJ1-1; cdr3_nt: TGTGCCAGCAGCCCTCTCGGCACTGAAGCTTTCTTT; cdr3_aa: CASSPLGTEAFF
v_call: TRBV7-3; clone_size: large; d_call: NA; j_call: TRBJ2-1; cdr3_nt: TGTGCCAGCAGCCTAGCGACGAGCTCCTACAATGAGCAGTTCTTC; cdr3_aa: CASSLATSSYNEQFF